This entry lists 24 T cell receptor beta chains sequenced from one sample in a study of shared clonotypes between healthy human individuals. Data came from immunoSEQ multiplex PCR; TCRdb stores just in-frame clones and leaves some out. The sample records about 470,000 clones, about 76% being singletons. Sequenced sample: PBMCs. These receptors originate from a woman aged 40 to 50 in good health. Some clones in this sample may be carry-over from other donors' samples.

The genes are TRBV6-5 and TRBJ2-7, with D perhaps assigned TRBD1 or TRBD2 (5 bases each). This CDR3 comprises 14 residues. Between the trimmed V and J ends, which lost 4 bases and 7 bases, there was a span of 17 bases. Germline V gene sequence: CDR1 MNHEY, CDR2 SVGAGI. The CDR3 nucleotides are TGTGCCAGCAGTTCCTCCGGGACCCGTCAAGAGCAGTACTTC. Amino acids: CASSSSGTRQEQYF.

The chain links TRBV19 to TRBJ2-7; TRBD1 agrees at 8 bases. This CDR3 has 15 residues. From germline, CDR1 is LNHDA and CDR2 SQIVND (reference sequence). V was clipped by 3 bases and J by 0 bases; unmatched bases: 4. The CDR3 is CASSMRQGASYEQYF. The CDR3 DNA reads TGTGCCAGTAGTATGAGGCAGGGGGCCTCCTACGAGCAGTACTTC.

The chain has TRBV7-2 and TRBJ2-7; D tentatively reads TRBD1 or TRBD2 (5 bases each). Germline lookup yields CDR1 SGHTA and CDR2 FQGNSA. This CDR3 spans 18 amino acids. Trimming removed 2 bases from V and 4 bases from J, with 24 bases in between. This chain's CDR3 is CASSLSRVGAGTAYEQYF. In DNA form, the CDR3 reads TGTGCCAGCAGCTTAAGTAGAGTCGGGGCAGGGACGGCGTACGAGCAGTACTTC.

The rearrangement links TRBV2 to TRBJ2-7; TRBD1 agrees at 7 bases. This CDR3 has 16 amino acids. Per the germline V gene, CDR1 is SNHLY and CDR2 is FYNNEI. V shed 6 bases and J 2 bases; nucleotides not matched to a gene: 13. The CDR3 here is CASRDPIHRGPYEQYF. The CDR3 DNA reads TGTGCCAGCAGGGACCCGATCCACAGGGGCCCCTACGAGCAGTACTTC.

The genes are TRBV19 and TRBJ2-4, with D perhaps matching TRBD1 (5 bases). The CDR3 loop spans 15 amino acids. Trimming took 5 bases from V and 6 from J, leaving 17 bases between them. Germline V gives CDR1 LNHDA, CDR2 SQIVND (reference sequence). The CDR3 loop is CASSPRVRDGNIQYF. The CDR3 region has the DNA TGTGCCAGTAGTCCCCGGGTCAGGGATGGAAACATTCAGTACTTC.

The V gene is TRBV18, the J gene TRBJ2-7; a possible D gene is TRBD1 (6 bases). The germline CDR1 and CDR2 sequences are KGHSH and LQKENI. The V and J ends lost 6 bases and 6 bases respectively, with 15 bases between them. This CDR3 is 13 amino acids long. This CDR3 is CASSPNREGEQYF. CDR3 bases: TGTGCCAGCTCCCCGAACAGGGAAGGCGAGCAGTACTTC.

The chain combines TRBV14 with TRBJ1-5; TRBD1 might be the D (5 bases). Per the germline V gene, CDR1 is SGHDN and CDR2 is FVKESK. V gave up 4 bases and J gave up 5 bases, with 6 bases separating them. The length of the CDR3 is 12 residues. The CDR3 nucleotides are TGTGCCAGCAGCCTGGGGGATCAGCCCCAGCATTTT. Encoded protein: CASSLGDQPQHF. Together with reference TRBV14 and TRBJ1-5, the CDR3 gives the full variable domain: EAGVTQFPSHSVIEKGQTVTLRCDPISGHDNLYWYRRVMGKEIKFLLHFVKESKQDESGMPNNRFLAERTGGTYSTLKVQPAELEDSGVYFCASSLGDQPQHFGDGTRLSIL.

This sequence joins TRBV6-1 and TRBJ1-2, with 7 bases lining up with TRBD1. V gave up 2 bases and J gave up 6 bases; unmatched junction bases: 3. Germline V gives CDR1 MNHNS, CDR2 SASEGT. The CDR3 is 13 residues long. CDR3 residues: CASSERGGHGYTF. CDR3 coding DNA: TGTGCCAGCAGTGAAAGAGGGGGCCATGGCTACACCTTC.

The chain recombines TRBV5-1 with TRBJ1-1; TRBD1 might be the D (5 bases). Per germline, CDR1 SGHRS and CDR2 YFSETQ. The CDR3 length is 14 residues. V lost 4 bases and J lost 5, with 15 bases in between. This CDR3 is CASSMDLGVTEAFF. CDR3 bases: TGCGCCAGCAGCATGGATTTAGGGGTTACTGAAGCTTTCTTT.

V and J are TRBV28 and TRBJ1-5; D remains ambiguous. CDR3 size: 13 residues. With 3 bases removed from V and 6 bases from J, the gap between germline ends came to 9 bases. Germline V gene sequence: CDR1 MDHEN, CDR2 SYDVKM. The CDR3 is CASSFEYPQPQHF. CDR3 DNA sequence: TGTGCCAGCAGTTTTGAGTATCCTCAGCCCCAGCATTTT.

V is TRBV6-5 and J is TRBJ2-7; D is uncertain. The V gene's germline CDR1 is MNHEY and CDR2 SVGAGI. Trimming took off 0 bases at V and 3 bases at J, with 12 bases between the two ends. The CDR3 loop spans 15 amino acids. The CDR3 reads CASSYSIMGFYEQYF. CDR3 in DNA: TGTGCCAGCAGTTACTCGATTATGGGGTTCTACGAGCAGTACTTC.

V usage is TRBV29-1 and J usage is TRBJ2-1; 10 bases align to TRBD2. The ends lost 7 bases at V and 5 bases at J; junction bases unmatched: 5. The CDR3 runs to 13 residues. Germline CDR1 SQVTM, CDR2 ANQGSEA. The CDR3 protein is CSAPGLAHNEQFF. In DNA form, the CDR3 reads TGCAGCGCACCGGGACTAGCGCACAATGAGCAGTTCTTC.

The rearrangement uses TRBV19 and TRBJ1-4; 9 positions agree with TRBD1. The CDR3 runs 14 residues. Looked up from germline, CDR1 is LNHDA and CDR2 is SQIVND (reference sequence). V shed 6 bases and J 6 bases; nucleotides not matched to a gene: 5. The CDR3 protein is CASRGQGSHEKLFF. The DNA of the CDR3 is TGTGCCAGTAGGGGACAGGGATCCCATGAAAAACTGTTTTTT.

This chain connects TRBV10-1 to TRBJ2-3; TRBD2 agrees at 10 bases. V lost 3 bases and J lost 6; bases outside the gene matches: 6. This CDR3 has 15 residues. Looked up from germline, CDR1 is WNHNN and CDR2 is SYGVQD (reference sequence). Here the CDR3 DNA reads TGCGCCAGCAGTGAAAGAGCGGGAGGGCCGGATACGCAGTATTTT. Translating gives CASSERAGGPDTQYF.

This clone was counted many times. This chain joins TRBV5-1 and TRBJ1-4; the D gene is possibly TRBD1 (6 bases). The germline V and J ends were trimmed by 1 base and 0 bases, with 10 bases remaining between them. The CDR3 has 16 amino acids. CDR1 is SGHRS, CDR2 YFSETQ, per germline. The CDR3 is CASSLRTAATNEKLFF. CDR3 nucleotides: TGCGCCAGCAGCTTGAGGACAGCAGCAACTAATGAAAAACTGTTTTTT.

The chain has TRBV27 and TRBJ2-1; a possible D gene is TRBD2 (6 bases). The germline V gene encodes CDR1 MNHEY and CDR2 SMNVEV (reference sequence). Trimming took 2 bases from V and 8 from J, leaving 13 bases between them. This CDR3 has 14 amino acids. Here the CDR3 DNA reads TGTGCCAGCAGTTTAGGGGAGGTTGGGTATGAGCAGTTCTTC. Protein sequence: CASSLGEVGYEQFF.

The chain is built from TRBV18 and TRBJ2-1; TRBD2 matches 10 bases. Looked up from germline, CDR1 is KGHSH and CDR2 is LQKENI. The CDR3 is made up of 16 amino acids. Trimming cost V 3 bases and J 1 base; bases outside gene matches: 3. CDR3 amino acids: CASSPGLATSYNEQFF. In nucleotides, the CDR3 is TGTGCCAGCTCACCGGGACTAGCGACATCCTACAATGAGCAGTTCTTC.

V gene TRBV4-1 combines with J gene TRBJ1-1; D gene ambiguous. The CDR3 consists of 14 residues. Germline V gene sequence: CDR1 MGHRA, CDR2 YSYEKL. The V gene lost 5 bases and the J gene lost 4 bases, with 14 bases spanning the gap. CDR3 DNA: TGCGCCAGCAGCGCAACAGTGCTTCTCACTGAAGCTTTCTTT. This sequence encodes CASSATVLLTEAFF.

This clone has more than one count but fewer than ten. The chain has TRBV27 and TRBJ2-2; 10 positions agree with TRBD2. Trimming took 5 bases from V and 3 from J; bases not matched to a gene: 9. The CDR3 contains 17 residues. CDR1 and CDR2 (germline): MNHEY, SMNVEV (reference sequence). This chain's CDR3 is CASSNPGTSVYTGELFF. CDR3 sequence (DNA): TGTGCCAGCAGTAACCCCGGGACTAGCGTTTACACCGGGGAGCTGTTTTTT.

V usage is TRBV19 and J usage is TRBJ1-4; 8 bases match TRBD1. V trimming: 6 bases; J trimming: 3 bases; junction bases outside the gene matches: 3. From germline, CDR1 is LNHDA and CDR2 SQIVND (reference sequence). The CDR3 length is 14 residues. CDR3 bases: TGTGCCAGTAGACCGGGACAGGCTAATGAAAAACTGTTTTTT. It specifies CASRPGQANEKLFF.

This chain links TRBV15 with TRBJ1-6; D unresolved. Between the trimmed V and J ends, which lost 1 base and 9 bases, there was a span of 10 bases. CDR3 length: 14 residues. Per germline, CDR1 LNHNV and CDR2 YYDKDF (reference sequence). The CDR3 is CATSRGREGSPLHF. The CDR3 DNA sequence: TGTGCCACCAGCAGAGGGAGAGAAGGTTCACCCCTCCACTTT.

This clone was seen a single time. The chain combines TRBV7-2 with TRBJ2-2, with 7 bases fitting TRBD2. V shed 5 bases, J shed 5 bases, and the junction held 11 bases outside the gene matches. The CDR3 extends over 16 amino acids. Germline CDR1 SGHTA, CDR2 FQGNSA. DNA of the CDR3: TGTGCCAGCAGCCCCAATGGCGGGAGTTCGACCGGGGAGCTGTTTTTT. Encoded protein: CASSPNGGSSTGELFF.

The chain is built from TRBV28 and TRBJ2-1, with TRBD2 identical over 7 bases. CDR3 length equals 13 residues. Germline CDR1 reads MDHEN; CDR2 reads SYDVKM. The V segment lost 1 base and the J segment 9 bases; nucleotides outside the gene matches: 3. CDR3 sequence: CASSLFLAGEQFF. Written as DNA, the CDR3 is TGTGCCAGCAGTTTATTCTTAGCGGGTGAGCAGTTCTTC.

This rearrangement joins TRBV9 to TRBJ2-2; D could derive from TRBD1 or TRBD2 (5 bases each). V lost 3 bases and J 5 bases, leaving 17 bases between the germline ends. Germline V lookup: CDR1 SGDLS, CDR2 YYNGEE. The CDR3 totals 16 residues. CDR3 sequence (DNA): TGTGCCAGCAGCGGAGTTAAGGGGAGTAGGACCGGGGAGCTGTTTTTT. Residues: CASSGVKGSRTGELFF.